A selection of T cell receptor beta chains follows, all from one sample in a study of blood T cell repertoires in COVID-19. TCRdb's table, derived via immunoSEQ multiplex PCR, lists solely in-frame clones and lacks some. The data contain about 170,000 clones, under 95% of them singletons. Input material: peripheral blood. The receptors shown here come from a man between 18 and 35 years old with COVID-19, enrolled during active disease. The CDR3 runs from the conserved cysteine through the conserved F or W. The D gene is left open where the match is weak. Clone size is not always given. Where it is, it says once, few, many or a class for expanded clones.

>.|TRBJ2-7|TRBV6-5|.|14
TGTGCCAGCAGGGTGGAGGGGAGCTCCTACGAGCAGTACTTC
CASRVEGSSYEQYF
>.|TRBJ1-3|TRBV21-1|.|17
TGTGCCAGCAGCAAACAGCACAGCCGAAGCTCTGGAAACACCATATATTTT
CASSKQHSRSSGNTIYF
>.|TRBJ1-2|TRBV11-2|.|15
TGTGCCAGCAGCTTAGGTGTGTTCTCGGGGGTCGGCTACACCTTC
CASSLGVFSGVGYTF
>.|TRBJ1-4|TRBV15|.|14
TGTGCCACCAGCAGAGAACCAACTAATGAAAAACTGCTTTTT
CATSREPTNEKLLF
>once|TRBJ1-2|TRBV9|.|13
TGTGCCAGCAGTGACGTCGAGGACTATGGCTACACCTTC
CASSDVEDYGYTF
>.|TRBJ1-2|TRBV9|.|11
TGTGCCAGCAGCGGGTCTAACGGCTACACCTTC
CASSGSNGYTF
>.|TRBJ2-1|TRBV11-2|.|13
TGTGCCAGCAGCTTAGGAGTAGCCAATGAGCAGTTCTTC
CASSLGVANEQFF
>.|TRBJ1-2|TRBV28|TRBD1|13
TGTGCCAGCAGGCCCGGACAGGACTATGGCTACACCTTC
CASRPGQDYGYTF
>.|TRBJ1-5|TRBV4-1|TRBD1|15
TGCGCCAGCAGCCCCGGACAGGGCTTTAATCAGCCCCAGCATTTT
CASSPGQGFNQPQHF
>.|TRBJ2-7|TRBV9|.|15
TGTGCCAGCAGCGTAGGGGACATGAGTGTCTACGAGCAGTACTTC
CASSVGDMSVYEQYF
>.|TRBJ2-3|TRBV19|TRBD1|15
TGTGCCAGCTATGGGACAGGGGTAGGCACAGATACGCAGTATTTT
CASYGTGVGTDTQYF
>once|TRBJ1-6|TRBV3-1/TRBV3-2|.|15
TGTGCCAGCAGCCCACGGGACTCCTATAATTCACCCCTCCACTTT
CASSPRDSYNSPLHF
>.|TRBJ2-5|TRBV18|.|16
TGTGCCAGCTCACCGTCTCGACTTGATGCGGGGGAGACCCAGTACTTC
CASSPSRLDAGETQYF